Listed below are T cell receptor beta chains from one sample, sequenced in a study of cytomegalovirus exposure and HLA in healthy donors. Profiled with immunoSEQ multiplex PCR; TCRdb holds only in-frame clones, not every one. The sample has some 150,000 clones; less than 85% are singletons. The sequenced material came from PBMCs. The source is a male donor in good health and CMV-seronegative. Each CDR3 is given without its conserved first and last residue.

v_gene	j_gene	CDR3aa
TRBV29-1	TRBJ2-7	SALGQGIYEQY
TRBV7-9	TRBJ2-1	SSSLGGGSYNEQF
TRBV6-6	TRBJ1-1	ASSRLTVMNTEAF
TRBV2	TRBJ2-1	ASAWDTSYNEQF
TRBV9	TRBJ2-1	ASSVVGGSRNEQF
TRBV12-2	TRBJ2-5	ASRLAQWAGPFETQY
TRBV9	TRBJ2-1	ASSKGLREGEQF
TRBV27	TRBJ2-1	ASSFVSSYNEQF
TRBV30	-	AWSVLGQTAYEQY
TRBV5-1	TRBJ2-1	ASSLAWGRTNEQF